The 11 T cell receptor beta chains below come from one sample, sequenced in a study of blood T cell repertoires in COVID-19. Generated by immunoSEQ multiplex PCR, the TCRdb table keeps only in-frame clones and is missing some. The repertoire consists of more than 110,000 clones, with approximately 81% occurring once and the leading ten covering 5.5%. Sample: PBMCs or T cells enriched from blood (not recorded which). The receptors derive from a man aged 40-55 years with acute COVID-19.

The chain combines TRBV7-2 with TRBJ1-1; D remains unclear. V lost 2 bases and J lost 4, with 8 bases in between. The CDR3 extends over 13 amino acids. Per the germline V gene, CDR1 is SGHTA and CDR2 is FQGNSA. CDR3 residues: CASSLSLATEAFF. CDR3 bases: TGTGCCAGCAGCTTAAGTTTGGCCACTGAAGCTTTCTTT.

A few counts support this clone. The rearrangement joins TRBV19 to TRBJ2-7; the match to TRBD2 covers 9 bases. Losses at the gene ends were 6 bases for V and 3 bases for J; bases not matched to a gene: 21. Germline V lookup: CDR1 LNHDA, CDR2 SQIVND (reference sequence). The length of the CDR3 is 19 residues. The DNA of the CDR3 is TGTGCCAGTAGCAACAGTGGGGGTCTAGCGGGGCTGCCGCGCTACGAGCAGTACTTC. Residues: CASSNSGGLAGLPRYEQYF.

This chain uses TRBV11-2 with TRBJ2-3; the match to TRBD1 covers 9 bases. The V and J ends lost 5 bases and 14 bases, in that order; junction bases with no gene match: 8. CDR3 length: 12 residues. Germline CDR1 is SGHAT and CDR2 is FQNNGV. The CDR3, as DNA: TGTGCCAGCAGCCCTCGACAGGGGGTACGGTATTTT. This gives the protein CASSPRQGVRYF.

The rearrangement joins TRBV27 to TRBJ2-1, with 10 bases aligning to TRBD1. Germline-derived CDR1 and CDR2 are MNHEY and SMNVEV (reference sequence). This CDR3 comprises 16 residues. Trimming cost V 8 bases and J 2 bases; bases outside gene matches: 9. The CDR3 sequence: CASFFAGTGAYNEQFF. Here the CDR3 DNA reads TGTGCCAGCTTCTTCGCCGGGACAGGGGCCTACAATGAGCAGTTCTTC.

The rearrangement joins TRBV4-2 to TRBJ1-5; D unresolved. Germline CDR1 is LGHNA and CDR2 is YNFKEQ. V was shortened by 0 bases and J by 3 bases, with 9 bases between the two germline ends. This CDR3 is 15 amino acids long. Here the CDR3 DNA reads TGTGCCAGCAGCCAAGATCCGGGGTACAATCAGCCCCAGCATTTT. This encodes CASSQDPGYNQPQHF.

This sequence joins TRBV10-1 and TRBJ2-1; D may be TRBD1 (6 bases). The germline CDR1 and CDR2 sequences are WNHNN and SYGVQD (reference sequence). The CDR3 covers 14 residues. V was clipped by 8 bases and J by 6 bases, with 17 bases between them. The CDR3, as DNA: TGCGCCAGCGGAAGGGCAGGGGATAGCAATGAGCAGTTCTTC. Its translation: CASGRAGDSNEQFF.

The V call is TRBV6-6, the J call TRBJ1-5; D perhaps matches TRBD1 (5 bases). Germline V gene sequence: CDR1 MNHNY, CDR2 SVGAGI (reference sequence). CDR3 length: 17 residues. The ends were cut back, 5 bases at V and 1 base at J, with 18 bases in the middle. This CDR3 reads CASSPRRLRGSNQPQHF. CDR3 DNA sequence: TGTGCCAGCAGTCCCCGCCGTTTACGGGGGAGCAATCAGCCCCAGCATTTT.

The rearrangement links TRBV19 to TRBJ2-2, with TRBD2 matching over 13 bases. There are 17 residues in the CDR3. V was clipped by 8 bases and J by 4 bases; unmatched bases: 10. CDR1 is LNHDA, CDR2 SQIVND, per germline (reference sequence). The CDR3 protein is CASRLAGGPMSTGELFF. The CDR3 region has the DNA TGTGCCAGTCGACTAGCGGGAGGCCCCATGAGCACCGGGGAGCTGTTTTTT.

V gene TRBV12-3 or TRBV12-4 combines with J gene TRBJ1-2; D is perhaps TRBD1 (6 bases). This CDR3 has 13 amino acids. V was clipped by 7 bases and J by 7 bases, with 16 bases between them. CDR3 in amino acids: CASTPRGGFGYTF. CDR3 in DNA: TGTGCCAGCACCCCTCGAGGGGGATTTGGCTACACCTTC.

The V call is TRBV27, the J call TRBJ2-2; a possible D gene is TRBD1 (5 bases). The germline gives CDR1 MNHEY, CDR2 SMNVEV (reference sequence). The CDR3 sequence is 15 residues long. V lost 5 bases, J lost 6 bases, and 16 bases lay in between. CDR3 coding DNA: TGTGCCAGCAGTCCCTGGACACCCCCTCCCGGGGAGCTGTTTTTT. Its translation is CASSPWTPPPGELFF.

This clone was picked up one time. The CDR3 region has the DNA TGTGCCAGCTCACCACCGACTCGCGGCTATGGCTACACCTTC. Translated, it gives CASSPPTRGYGYTF. This chain links TRBV18 with TRBJ1-2; unclear D gene. The germline V gene encodes CDR1 KGHSH and CDR2 LQKENI. The CDR3 is made up of 14 amino acids. V lost 0 bases, J lost 4 bases, and 9 bases lay in between.